This T cell receptor beta chain is from a study of blood T cell repertoires in COVID-19. Study summary: Spain, Italy and the United States supplied samples that represented acute and convalescent COVID-19.

V lost 0 bases and J lost 6, with 8 bases in between. The CDR3 length is 13 residues. Germline values: CDR1 MNHEY, CDR2 SVGAGI. This table comes from immunoSEQ multiplex PCR, and its TCRdb copy is limited to in-frame clones, with some not included. The sample lists 150,000 to 250,000 clones; 85% to 95% were seen once. The chain uses TRBV6-5 and TRBJ1-2; D remains unclear. Sequenced: peripheral blood. The sequence came from a man aged 30 to 45 with COVID-19, enrolled during active disease. For the CDR3, the DNA is TGTGCCAGCAGTTACTCGGACGGGAATGGCTACACCTTC. It specifies CASSYSDGNGYTF.